This T cell receptor beta chain was sequenced for a study of cytomegalovirus exposure and HLA in healthy donors. Broader study findings: The study labeled 150 to 200 TCR beta chains cytomegalovirus-associated. The classifier reportedly diagnosed cytomegalovirus status with high specificity and sensitivity.

The germline V gene has CDR1 SGHRS and CDR2 YFSETQ. V shed 4 bases, J shed 2 bases, and the junction held 5 bases outside the gene matches. There are 15 residues in the CDR3. These donors were members of the roughly 120-subject validation cohort, a group separate from the approximately 670-subject first cohort. The assay was immunoSEQ multiplex PCR, and TCRdb's table has in-frame clones only and misses some. The data contain over 200,000 clones, roughly 83% of them singletons. Regarding this clone: The antigen is undetermined.

This receptor was identified in a woman aged 18-29 years in good health and CMV-seronegative. The V gene is TRBV5-1, the J gene TRBJ2-3; 9 bases are a match to TRBD1. The specimen sequenced was PBMCs. The DNA of the CDR3 is TGCGCCAGCAGCCCGAGGGACAGGGTCACAGATACGCAGTATTTT. It translates to CASSPRDRVTDTQYF.